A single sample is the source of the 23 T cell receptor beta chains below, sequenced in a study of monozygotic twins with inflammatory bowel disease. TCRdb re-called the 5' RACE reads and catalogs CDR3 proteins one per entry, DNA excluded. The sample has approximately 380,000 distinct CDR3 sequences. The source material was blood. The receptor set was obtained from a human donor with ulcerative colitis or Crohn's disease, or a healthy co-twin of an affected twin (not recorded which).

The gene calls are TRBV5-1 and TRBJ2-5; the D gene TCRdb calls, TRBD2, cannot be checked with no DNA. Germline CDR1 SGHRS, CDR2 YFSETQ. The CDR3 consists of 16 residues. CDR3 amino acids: CASSLVRGGGQETQYF.

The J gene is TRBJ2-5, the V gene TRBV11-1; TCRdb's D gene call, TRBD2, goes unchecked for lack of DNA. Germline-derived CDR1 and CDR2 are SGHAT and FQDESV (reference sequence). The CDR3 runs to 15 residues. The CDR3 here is CASSFRKGGPETQYF. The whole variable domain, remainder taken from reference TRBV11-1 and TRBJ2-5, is EAEVAQSPRYKITEKSQAVAFWCDPISGHATLYWYRQILGQGPELLVQFQDESVVDDSQLPKDRFSAERLKGVDSTLKIQPAELGDSAMYLCASSFRKGGPETQYFGPGTRLLVL.

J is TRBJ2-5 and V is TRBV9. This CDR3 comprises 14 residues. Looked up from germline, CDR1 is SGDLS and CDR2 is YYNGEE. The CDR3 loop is CASSVVGRSETQYF.

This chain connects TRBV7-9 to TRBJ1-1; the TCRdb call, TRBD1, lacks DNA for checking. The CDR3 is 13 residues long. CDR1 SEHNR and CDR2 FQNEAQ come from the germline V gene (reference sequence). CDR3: CASSTQGRTEAFF. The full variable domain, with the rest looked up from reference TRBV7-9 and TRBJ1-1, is DTGVSQNPRHKITKRGQNVTFRCDPISEHNRLYWYRQTLGQGPEFLTYFQNEAQLEKSRLLSDRFSAERPKGSFSTLEIQRTEQGDSAMYLCASSTQGRTEAFFGQGTRLTVV.

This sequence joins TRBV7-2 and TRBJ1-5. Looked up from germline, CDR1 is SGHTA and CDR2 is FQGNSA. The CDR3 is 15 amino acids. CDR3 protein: CASSLGRADNQPQHF.

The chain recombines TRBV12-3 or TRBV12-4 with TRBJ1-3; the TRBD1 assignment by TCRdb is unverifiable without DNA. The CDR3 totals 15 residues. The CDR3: CASSGGQAPGNTIYF.

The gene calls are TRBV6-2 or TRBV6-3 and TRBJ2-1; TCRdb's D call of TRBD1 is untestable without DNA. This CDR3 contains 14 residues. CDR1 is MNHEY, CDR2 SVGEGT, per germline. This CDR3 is CASGQDRGYNEQFF.

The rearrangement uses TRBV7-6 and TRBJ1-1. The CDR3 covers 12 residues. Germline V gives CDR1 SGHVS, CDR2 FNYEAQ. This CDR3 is CASSLTGTEAFF. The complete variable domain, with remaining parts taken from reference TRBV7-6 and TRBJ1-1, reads GAGVSQSPRYKVTKRGQDVALRCDPISGHVSLYWYRQALGQGPEFLTYFNYEAQQDKSGLPNDRFSAERPEGSISTLTIQRTEQRDSAMYRCASSLTGTEAFFGQGTRLTVV.

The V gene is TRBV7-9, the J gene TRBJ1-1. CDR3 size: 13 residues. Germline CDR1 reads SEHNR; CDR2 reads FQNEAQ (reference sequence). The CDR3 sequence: CASSSRGSRAAFF.

The chain's CDR3 is CASSLGIGTIEQYF. V is TRBV5-4 and J is TRBJ2-7. In germline, CDR1 is SGHNT, CDR2 YYREEE (reference sequence). This CDR3 is 14 amino acids long.

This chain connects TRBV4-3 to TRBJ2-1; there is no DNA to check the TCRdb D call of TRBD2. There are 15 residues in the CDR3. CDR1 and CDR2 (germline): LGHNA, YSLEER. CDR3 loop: CASSQESPSDNEQFF.

This CDR3 reads CASSSPGQRLSYNEQFF. The chain joins TRBV5-5 to TRBJ2-1; no DNA is available, so the TRBD1 call from TCRdb remains unchecked. The V gene's germline CDR1 is SGHKS and CDR2 YYEKEE (reference sequence). This CDR3 has 17 amino acids.

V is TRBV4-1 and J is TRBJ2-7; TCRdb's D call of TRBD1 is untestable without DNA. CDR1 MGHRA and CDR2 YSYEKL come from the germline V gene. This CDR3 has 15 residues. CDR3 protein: CASSQASTGTYEQYF.

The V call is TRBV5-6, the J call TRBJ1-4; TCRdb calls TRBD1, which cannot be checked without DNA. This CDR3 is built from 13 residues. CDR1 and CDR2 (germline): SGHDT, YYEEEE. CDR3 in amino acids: CASSAREFEKLFF. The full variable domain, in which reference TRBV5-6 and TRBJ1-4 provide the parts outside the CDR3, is DAGVTQSPTHLIKTRGQQVTLRCSPKSGHDTVSWYQQALGQGPQFIFQYYEEEERQRGNFPDRFSGHQFPNYSSELNVNALLLGDSALYLCASSAREFEKLFFGSGTQLSVL.

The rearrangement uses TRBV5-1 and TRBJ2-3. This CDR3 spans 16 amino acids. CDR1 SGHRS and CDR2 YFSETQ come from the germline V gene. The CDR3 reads CASSLGQRGRTDTQYF.

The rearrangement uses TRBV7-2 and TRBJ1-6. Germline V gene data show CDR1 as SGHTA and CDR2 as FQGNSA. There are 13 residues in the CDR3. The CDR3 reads CASSPRRFSPLHF.

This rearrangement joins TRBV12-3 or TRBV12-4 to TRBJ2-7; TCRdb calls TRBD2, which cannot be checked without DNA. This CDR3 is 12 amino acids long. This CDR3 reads CASSLSASRQYF.

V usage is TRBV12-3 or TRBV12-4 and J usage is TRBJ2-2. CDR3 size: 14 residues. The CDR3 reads CASSLSLITGELFF.

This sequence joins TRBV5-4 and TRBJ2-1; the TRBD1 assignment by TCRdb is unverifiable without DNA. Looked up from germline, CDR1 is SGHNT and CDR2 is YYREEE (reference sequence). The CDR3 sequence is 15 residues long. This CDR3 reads CASRPDRGIYNEQFF.

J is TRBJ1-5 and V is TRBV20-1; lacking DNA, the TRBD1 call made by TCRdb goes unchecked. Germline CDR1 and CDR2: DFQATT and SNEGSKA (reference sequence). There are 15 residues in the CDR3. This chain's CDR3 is CSARVYGGRDQPQHF.

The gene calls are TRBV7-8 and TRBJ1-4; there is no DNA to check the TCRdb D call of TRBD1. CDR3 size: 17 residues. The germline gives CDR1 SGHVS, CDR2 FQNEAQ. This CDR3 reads CASSLGGRVEANEKLFF.

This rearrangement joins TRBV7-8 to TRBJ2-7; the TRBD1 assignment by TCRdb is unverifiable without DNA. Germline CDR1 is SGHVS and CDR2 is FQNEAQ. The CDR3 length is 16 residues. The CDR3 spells CASSLAGTGGFDGQYF.

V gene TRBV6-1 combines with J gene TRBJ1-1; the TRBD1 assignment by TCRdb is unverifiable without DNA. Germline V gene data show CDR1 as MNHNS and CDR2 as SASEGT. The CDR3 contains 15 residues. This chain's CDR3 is CASSELTGVGTEAFF.